This T cell receptor beta chain was sequenced in a study of Ad26.COV2.S vaccination and SARS-CoV-2 variants. Notes on the study in general: Comparable non-spike TCR breadth was observed in vaccine and placebo recipients.

As to treatment: roughly 19 received Ad26.COV2.S at low or high dose, single or two shots; about 5 received placebo; per-sample allocation not given. Day 63 after the first vaccine or placebo injection was the time point for sampling. Expressing Wuhan-strain SARS-CoV-2 spike, an Ad26 vector served as the vaccine. Germline V gene data show CDR1 as KGHSH and CDR2 as LQKENI. The V and J ends lost 6 bases and 0 bases, in that order; junction bases with no gene match: 19. CDR3 length: 21 amino acids. In the case of this clone: Antigen unknown.

Produced via immunoSEQ multiplex PCR; TCRdb's table is partial and in-frame only. The repertoire holds around 450,000 clones, with roughly 88% as singletons. The sample in question was peripheral blood, obtained in a trial of Ad26.COV2.S vaccine versus placebo. This receptor was taken from a person between 18 and 65 years old who received the Ad26.COV2.S COVID-19 vaccine or a placebo. V and J are TRBV18 and TRBJ2-3; 12 bases line up with TRBD2. The DNA of the CDR3 is TGTGCCAGCTCCCCTGACAGACTAGCGGGGGCCATAATACTGAGCACAGATACGCAGTATTTT. The encoded protein is CASSPDRLAGAIILSTDTQYF.